Below, 21 T cell receptor beta chains from the same sample are listed, as sequenced in a study of CD4 T cell repertoires in COVID-19. Sequencing was done directly on freshly isolated, uncultured memory T cells. TCRdb's table, derived via immunoSEQ multiplex PCR, lists solely in-frame clones and lacks some. The sample consists of under 30,000 clones, roughly 92% of them appearing once. Sequenced here: circulating follicular helper CD4+ T cells (cTfh) from blood, sampled before the COVID-19 pandemic. All receptors come from a human donor who had COVID-19.

The rearrangement joins TRBV16 to TRBJ1-5; D remains unclear. From germline, CDR1 is KGHSY and CDR2 FQNENV. V lost 0 bases and J lost 2, with 8 bases in between. The CDR3 is 15 amino acids. DNA for the CDR3: TGTGCCAGCAGCCAATCGGCAACAGGCAATCAGCCCCAGCATTTT. Translating gives CASSQSATGNQPQHF.

This chain links TRBV5-1 with TRBJ2-5; 7 nucleotides align to TRBD2. CDR3 length: 14 amino acids. CDR1 SGHRS and CDR2 YFSETQ come from the germline V gene. The ends lost 5 bases at V and 4 bases at J; junction bases unmatched: 8. In DNA, the CDR3 is TGCGCCAGCAGTCCTCCGAGCGGGGCAGAGACCCAGTACTTC. It is translated as CASSPPSGAETQYF.

The genes are TRBV27 and TRBJ2-5; tentatively, D is TRBD1 (6 bases). Per the germline V gene, CDR1 is MNHEY and CDR2 is SMNVEV (reference sequence). This CDR3 is built from 13 residues. Trimming took off 4 bases at V and 2 bases at J, with 8 bases between the two ends. Here the CDR3 reads CASSYREQETQYF. DNA for the CDR3: TGTGCCAGCAGTTACAGGGAGCAAGAGACCCAGTACTTC.

The chain carries TRBV5-6 and TRBJ1-1; D unresolved. The CDR3 totals 13 residues. Per germline, CDR1 SGHDT and CDR2 YYEEEE. V was shortened by 6 bases and J by 0 bases, with 9 bases between the two germline ends. The CDR3 DNA reads TGTGCCAGCAAGACTTTTATGAACACTGAAGCTTTCTTT. Translation: CASKTFMNTEAFF.

The V gene is TRBV7-9, the J gene TRBJ2-5, with TRBD1 as a possible D gene (6 bases). V was trimmed by 5 bases and J by 4 bases, leaving 14 bases between them. The V gene's germline CDR1 is SEHNR and CDR2 FQNEAQ (reference sequence). This CDR3 has 14 residues. This CDR3 reads CASSHRDTGETQYF. The CDR3 region has the DNA TGTGCCAGCAGCCACCGGGACACGGGAGAGACCCAGTACTTC. The complete variable domain, with remaining parts taken from reference TRBV7-9 and TRBJ2-5, reads DTGVSQNPRHKITKRGQNVTFRCDPISEHNRLYWYRQTLGQGPEFLTYFQNEAQLEKSRLLSDRFSAERPKGSFSTLEIQRTEQGDSAMYLCASSHRDTGETQYFGPGTRLLVL.

The chain joins TRBV9 to TRBJ1-3; the D gene is possibly TRBD1 (6 bases). The CDR3 is made up of 16 amino acids. Germline-derived CDR1 and CDR2 are SGDLS and YYNGEE. Trimming took off 0 bases at V and 0 bases at J, with 10 bases between the two ends. CDR3 in DNA: TGTGCCAGCAGCGTAGATGCAGGGGTCTCTGGAAACACCATATATTTT. Protein: CASSVDAGVSGNTIYF. The full variable domain, rest sourced from reference TRBV9 and TRBJ1-3, is DSGVTQTPKHLITATGQRVTLRCSPRSGDLSVYWYQQSLDQGLQFLIQYYNGEERAKGNILERFSAQQFPDLHSELNLSSLELGDSALYFCASSVDAGVSGNTIYFGEGSWLTVV.

The V and J genes are TRBV2 and TRBJ2-1; D remains ambiguous. Trimming left V 4 bases short and J 5 bases short, with 6 bases between. The CDR3 totals 12 residues. The V gene's germline CDR1 is SNHLY and CDR2 FYNNEI. The CDR3 sequence: CASSGPNNEQFF. CDR3 nucleotide sequence: TGTGCCAGCAGTGGGCCCAACAATGAGCAGTTCTTC.

This chain uses TRBV2 with TRBJ2-3, with D possibly matching TRBD1 (5 bases). V lost 4 bases and J 1 base, leaving 9 bases between the germline ends. Germline V gene sequence: CDR1 SNHLY, CDR2 FYNNEI. This CDR3 is 14 amino acids long. The CDR3, as DNA: TGTGCCAGCAGTGGACAGTTGGGCACAGATACGCAGTATTTT. It is translated as CASSGQLGTDTQYF.

The chain uses TRBV29-1 and TRBJ1-2; a weak D match, TRBD1 (5 bases). Trimming took off 7 bases at V and 2 bases at J, with 8 bases between the two ends. The CDR3 is 11 residues long. Germline CDR1 SQVTM, CDR2 ANQGSEA. CDR3 residues: CSATDNYGYTF. The CDR3 DNA follows: TGCAGCGCGACAGACAACTATGGCTACACCTTC.

The chain uses TRBV19 and TRBJ2-3; 8 bases fit TRBD2. The CDR3 has 16 residues. Germline loops: CDR1 LNHDA, CDR2 SQIVND (reference sequence). With 4 bases clipped from V and 3 bases from J, the junction kept 9 bases outside the gene matches. For the CDR3, the DNA is TGTGCCAGTAGTACCGGCTTAGCGGGGATTACAGATACGCAGTATTTT. It codes for CASSTGLAGITDTQYF.

A few counts support this clone. The chain employs TRBV19 and TRBJ1-4; TRBD1 agrees at 8 bases. The length of the CDR3 is 17 residues. The germline V gene encodes CDR1 LNHDA and CDR2 SQIVND (reference sequence). V dropped 3 bases and J dropped 5; count of bases not matched to a gene: 11. The CDR3 coding sequence is TGTGCCAGTAGTATCTCCACCCGTCAGGGGGCAAATGAAAAACTGTTTTTT. It is translated as CASSISTRQGANEKLFF.

This chain links TRBV6-6 with TRBJ2-7, with 9 bases that match TRBD1. The CDR3 has 15 residues. Germline lookup yields CDR1 MNHNY and CDR2 SVGAGI (reference sequence). The V segment lost 0 bases and the J segment 5 bases; nucleotides outside the gene matches: 5. CDR3 in amino acids: CASSYSGQGANEQYF. DNA for the CDR3: TGTGCCAGCAGTTACTCGGGACAGGGCGCCAACGAGCAGTACTTC.

CDR3 sequence: CSVEPPGGGNTGELFF. In DNA form, the CDR3 reads TGCAGCGTTGAACCCCCCGGGGGAGGGAACACCGGGGAGCTGTTTTTT. J is TRBJ2-2 and V is TRBV29-1; tentative D call: TRBD2 (6 bases). The ends were cut back, 2 bases at V and 1 base at J, with 14 bases in the middle. The CDR3 covers 16 residues. CDR1 SQVTM and CDR2 ANQGSEA come from the germline V gene.

The chain couples TRBV18 to TRBJ2-7, with a weak D call TRBD1 (5 bases). Germline V gene data show CDR1 as KGHSH and CDR2 as LQKENI. The CDR3 has 12 residues. Trimming left V 3 bases short and J 6 bases short, with 9 bases between. CDR3 loop: CASSPGLTEQYF. The CDR3 DNA follows: TGTGCCAGCTCACCGGGGCTCACCGAGCAGTACTTC.

The V gene is TRBV5-6, the J gene TRBJ1-5; D gene unclear. The CDR3 length is 13 residues. Germline V CDR1 and CDR2: SGHDT, YYEEEE. Trimming removed 5 bases from V and 0 bases from J, with 6 bases in between. CDR3 nucleotides: TGTGCCAGCAGTCGGGGTAGCAATCAGCCCCAGCATTTT. Translation: CASSRGSNQPQHF.

The V and J genes are TRBV15 and TRBJ2-7, with TRBD1 matching over 7 bases. The V segment lost 1 base and the J segment 6 bases; nucleotides outside the gene matches: 6. The germline V gene encodes CDR1 LNHNV and CDR2 YYDKDF (reference sequence). The CDR3 covers 14 residues. The CDR3 DNA sequence: TGTGCCACCAGCAGAGGACAGGGAACGGGCGAGCAGTACTTC. Protein sequence: CATSRGQGTGEQYF.

This chain links TRBV7-2 with TRBJ2-2, with 9 bases fitting TRBD2. Germline-derived CDR1 and CDR2 are SGHTA and FQGNSA. The CDR3 is 14 amino acids. J gave up 9 bases and V 1 base, and 3 bases lay outside the gene matches. The CDR3 is CASSLERGVRELFF. The CDR3 DNA is TGTGCCAGCAGCTTAGAGCGGGGGGTTAGGGAGCTGTTTTTT. The entire variable domain, with the rest obtained from reference TRBV7-2 and TRBJ2-2, is as follows: GAGVSQSPSNKVTEKGKDVELRCDPISGHTALYWYRQSLGQGLEFLIYFQGNSAPDKSGLPSDRFSAERTGGSVSTLTIQRTQQEDSAVYLCASSLERGVRELFFGEGSRLTVL.

The V and J genes are TRBV6-5 and TRBJ2-1, with D perhaps matching TRBD1 (5 bases). V was pared by 6 bases and J by 8 bases, with 17 bases between. Germline V CDR1 and CDR2: MNHEY, SVGAGI. CDR3 length: 14 residues. CDR3 residues: CASRGTTGAHEQFF. DNA of the CDR3: TGTGCCAGCAGGGGTACTACAGGAGCGCATGAGCAGTTCTTC.

CDR3 DNA: TGTGCCAGCAGTTTATATGCTCGGGAGAGAGAGACCCAGTACTTC. This encodes CASSLYARERETQYF. The chain recombines TRBV27 with TRBJ2-5; D might be TRBD2 (6 bases). V lost 1 base to trimming and J lost 4 bases, with 13 bases between them. This CDR3 has 15 residues. CDR1 and CDR2 from the germline V gene are MNHEY and SMNVEV (reference sequence).

J is TRBJ2-3 and V is TRBV10-3; D gene unclear. The CDR3 has 13 amino acids. Germline CDR1 ENHRY, CDR2 SYGVKD. V was trimmed by 4 bases and J by 2 bases, leaving 7 bases between them. In nucleotides, the CDR3 is TGTGCCATCAGTGTATCAGACACAGATACGCAGTATTTT. Translation: CAISVSDTDTQYF.

The J gene is TRBJ1-1, the V gene TRBV7-9, with D perhaps matching TRBD1 (5 bases). The CDR3 runs to 13 residues. Per germline, CDR1 SEHNR and CDR2 FQNEAQ (reference sequence). V was cut by 7 bases and J by 6 bases, with 15 bases left in between. The CDR3 spells CASNFREAAEAFF. The CDR3 bases are TGTGCCAGCAACTTCAGGGAGGCGGCTGAAGCTTTCTTT.